Listed here are 22 T cell receptor beta chains from one sample, sequenced in a study of response to subunit inactivated influenza vaccine. MiXCR, applied by TCRdb to the RT-PCR reads, yields one record per CDR3 protein. The table shows hundreds of thousands of distinct CDR3 sequences, with about 25% occurring only once. Sequencing used CD4+ T cells sorted from PBMCs, obtained 5 to 6 days after vaccination. These receptors originate from a man aged 50 to 59 who received an inactivated influenza vaccine.

This clonotype has just a few counts. The chain links TRBV11-2 to TRBJ2-2, with 9 bases lining up with TRBD2. The CDR3 is 18 amino acids. J was trimmed by 1 base and V by 1 base; bases with no gene match: 7. Germline V gives CDR1 SGHAT, CDR2 FQNNGV. The CDR3 nucleotides read TGTGCCAGCAGCTTAGTAGGTCGAGCGGGAGGGAACACCGGGGAGCTGTTTTTT. Protein sequence: CASSLVGRAGGNTGELFF.

The V and J genes are TRBV19 and TRBJ1-5; D is unclear. This CDR3 is built from 17 residues. Germline CDR1 LNHDA, CDR2 SQIVND (reference sequence). V shed 7 bases and J shed 1 base, with 20 bases lying between them. CDR3 sequence (DNA): TGTGCCAGTAACTTCGATGCAGCCCCTTCCAGCAATCAGCCCCAGCATTTT. This gives the protein CASNFDAAPSSNQPQHF. The whole variable domain, remainder taken from reference TRBV19 and TRBJ1-5, is DGGITQSPKYLFRKEGQNVTLSCEQNLNHDAMYWYRQDPGQGLRLIYYSQIVNDFQKGDIAEGYSVSREKKESFPLTVTSAQKNPTAFYLCASNFDAAPSSNQPQHFGDGTRLSIL.

The chain employs TRBV7-2 and TRBJ2-7; tentatively, D is TRBD2 (6 bases). Trimming removed 5 bases from V and 3 bases from J, with 14 bases in between. The CDR3 covers 14 residues. Germline CDR1 SGHTA, CDR2 FQGNSA. CDR3 sequence reads: CASSPGLAHYEQYF. Written as DNA, the CDR3 is TGTGCCAGCAGCCCGGGGCTAGCGCACTACGAGCAGTACTTC.

This clonotype was observed a handful of times. The chain links TRBV5-1 to TRBJ2-1; TRBD1 aligns across 7 bases. The CDR3 is 15 amino acids. The junction had 4 bases not matched to a gene; V was cut back by 1 base and J by 3 bases. Germline CDR1 reads SGHRS; CDR2 reads YFSETQ. The CDR3 DNA reads TGCGCCAGCAGCTTGATGGCAGGGGGCTACAATGAGCAGTTCTTC. Translating gives CASSLMAGGYNEQFF. The full variable domain, in which reference TRBV5-1 and TRBJ2-1 provide the parts outside the CDR3, is KAGVTQTPRYLIKTRGQQVTLSCSPISGHRSVSWYQQTPGQGLQFLFEYFSETQRNKGNFPGRFSGRQFSNSRSEMNVSTLELGDSALYLCASSLMAGGYNEQFFGPGTRLTVL.

The table lists this clonotype with a few counts. The chain couples TRBV4-1 to TRBJ2-7, with 12 bases that match TRBD1. The CDR3 length is 15 residues. Germline lookup yields CDR1 MGHRA and CDR2 YSYEKL. Trimming at V came to 4 bases and at J to 2 bases, leaving 3 bases not matched to a gene. DNA for the CDR3: TGCGCCAGCAGCCGGGGACAGGGGGCCGCCTACGAGCAGTACTTC. This translates into CASSRGQGAAYEQYF.

The J gene is TRBJ2-3, the V gene TRBV5-1; possibly TRBD1 for D (5 bases). Germline V gene sequence: CDR1 SGHRS, CDR2 YFSETQ. This CDR3 contains 15 residues. With 3 bases removed from V and 4 bases from J, the gap between germline ends came to 15 bases. Here the CDR3 DNA reads TGCGCCAGCAGCTCCATGGGGCAGGGATCAGATACGCAGTATTTT. The encoded protein is CASSSMGQGSDTQYF.

This clonotype was seen a handful of times. The chain carries TRBV6-1 and TRBJ2-2; D possibly corresponds to TRBD1 (6 bases). The CDR3 consists of 14 residues. V lost 6 bases, J lost 3 bases, and 11 bases lay in between. CDR1 and CDR2 (germline): MNHNS, SASEGT. Here the CDR3 DNA reads TGTGCCAGCAGGGCAGGGGCCCACACCGGGGAGCTGTTTTTT. Translation gives CASRAGAHTGELFF.

The chain links TRBV20-1 to TRBJ2-7; possibly TRBD2 for D (6 bases). CDR3 length: 13 amino acids. The V gene's germline CDR1 is DFQATT and CDR2 SNEGSKA (reference sequence). The CDR3 nucleotides read TGCAGAGCTCGCGGGGCCTCTTCCTACGAGCAGTACTTC. Protein: CRARGASSYEQYF.

There are a few counts of this clonotype. The chain links TRBV7-9 to TRBJ2-7; either TRBD1 or TRBD2 may fit D (5 bases each). Germline V gives CDR1 SEHNR, CDR2 FQNEAQ (reference sequence). CDR3 length equals 16 residues. V was pared by 5 bases and J by 6 bases, with 23 bases between. The CDR3 reads CASSQKGSREISEQYF. In nucleotides, the CDR3 is TGTGCCAGCAGCCAAAAGGGGTCCAGGGAGATTTCCGAGCAGTACTTC.

In its sample, this clonotype was seen a few times. This sequence joins TRBV20-1 and TRBJ2-7, with a weak D call TRBD1 (6 bases). There are 11 residues in the CDR3. With 3 bases removed from V and 9 bases from J, the gap between germline ends came to 12 bases. Germline-derived CDR1 and CDR2 are DFQATT and SNEGSKA (reference sequence). The CDR3 spells CSARVRGWQYF. CDR3 bases: TGCAGTGCTAGGGTCAGGGGCTGGCAGTACTTC.

The J gene is TRBJ2-1, the V gene TRBV11-2, with D possibly called TRBD1 or TRBD2 (7 bases each). V lost 7 bases and J 9 bases, leaving 25 bases between the germline ends. The CDR3 spans 16 residues. Germline CDR1 and CDR2: SGHAT and FQNNGV. CDR3 residues: CASNPLLNRGGGEQFF. CDR3 bases: TGTGCCAGCAACCCATTGCTGAACAGGGGAGGGGGTGAGCAGTTCTTC.

The genes are TRBV29-1 and TRBJ2-1; 7 bases line up with TRBD2. Germline V lookup: CDR1 SQVTM, CDR2 ANQGSEA. The CDR3 runs to 15 residues. Trimming cost V 6 bases and J 3 bases; bases outside gene matches: 11. The CDR3 region is CSVEGSRESYNEQFF. The CDR3 bases are TGCAGCGTCGAGGGTTCGCGGGAGAGCTACAATGAGCAGTTCTTC.

This clonotype has more than one count but fewer than ten. The chain employs TRBV5-1 and TRBJ2-6, with D tentatively TRBD1 (5 bases). V shed 0 bases and J shed 3 bases, with 7 bases lying between them. The V gene's germline CDR1 is SGHRS and CDR2 YFSETQ. The CDR3 spans 15 residues. The CDR3 region is CASSLVTVGANVLTF. In DNA, the CDR3 is TGCGCCAGCAGCTTGGTGACAGTTGGGGCCAACGTCCTGACTTTC. The whole variable domain, remainder taken from reference TRBV5-1 and TRBJ2-6, is KAGVTQTPRYLIKTRGQQVTLSCSPISGHRSVSWYQQTPGQGLQFLFEYFSETQRNKGNFPGRFSGRQFSNSRSEMNVSTLELGDSALYLCASSLVTVGANVLTFGAGSRLTVL.

This chain uses TRBV4-3 with TRBJ2-3; D tentatively reads TRBD1 or TRBD2 (5 bases each). V was pared by 1 base and J by 8 bases, with 13 bases between. This CDR3 spans 14 amino acids. Per germline, CDR1 LGHNA and CDR2 YSLEER. The CDR3 DNA is TGCGCCAGCAGCCAAGGGTCGGGGCAGGGTACGCAGTATTTT. It specifies CASSQGSGQGTQYF.

This clonotype appeared a few times. The chain joins TRBV24-1 to TRBJ2-3; 11 bases match TRBD2. The CDR3 runs to 16 residues. Unmatched junction bases numbered 6, after V lost 4 bases and J lost 4 bases. Germline V gene lookup returns CDR1 KGHDR and CDR2 SFDVKD. CDR3 in amino acids: CATSDRSGRAADTQYF. The CDR3 bases are TGTGCCACCAGTGACCGTAGCGGGAGGGCTGCAGATACGCAGTATTTT.

V gene TRBV27 combines with J gene TRBJ2-7, with unresolved D. Germline loops: CDR1 MNHEY, CDR2 SMNVEV (reference sequence). Trimming removed 2 bases at V and 6 bases at J, with 11 bases between. The CDR3 is 13 residues long. CDR3 in DNA: TGTGCCAGCAGTTTAACCCCCGTTGGCGAGCAGTACTTC. Translated, it gives CASSLTPVGEQYF.

This clonotype was picked up a small number of times. V gene TRBV4-3 combines with J gene TRBJ1-2; unclear D gene. Germline loops: CDR1 LGHNA, CDR2 YSLEER. CDR3 length equals 13 residues. V was trimmed by 0 bases and J by 5 bases, leaving 7 bases between them. The DNA of the CDR3 is TGCGCCAGCAGCCAAGATCCGGGTTATGGCTACACCTTC. It encodes CASSQDPGYGYTF.

V gene TRBV20-1 combines with J gene TRBJ2-7; a weak D match, TRBD2 (5 bases). Per germline, CDR1 DFQATT and CDR2 SNEGSKA (reference sequence). The CDR3 runs 12 residues. The germline V and J ends were trimmed by 3 bases and 5 bases, with 11 bases remaining between them. The CDR3 region is CSASPGKDEQYF. In DNA, the CDR3 is TGCAGTGCTAGTCCCGGGAAGGACGAGCAGTACTTC.

This clonotype has only a few counts. The V call is TRBV7-2, the J call TRBJ2-4; D is ambiguous. This CDR3 region has 13 residues. Between the trimmed V and J ends, which lost 4 bases and 6 bases, there was a span of 10 bases. Germline V gives CDR1 SGHTA, CDR2 FQGNSA. The CDR3 bases are TGTGCCAGCAGCTCCGGGCCTCGAAACATTCAGTACTTC. Translation gives CASSSGPRNIQYF.

This clonotype was counted a single time. The rearrangement links TRBV12-3 or TRBV12-4 to TRBJ2-3; D ambiguous. The CDR3 sequence is 12 residues long. Between the trimmed V and J ends, which lost 5 bases and 6 bases, there was a span of 9 bases. In nucleotides, the CDR3 is TGTGCCAGCAGTGCCGCGTCGGATACGCAGTATTTT. Translation: CASSAASDTQYF.

The chain links TRBV29-1 to TRBJ2-7, with D maybe TRBD2 (5 bases). Per the germline V gene, CDR1 is SQVTM and CDR2 is ANQGSEA. The CDR3 is made up of 15 amino acids. V lost 1 base and J 0 bases, leaving 13 bases between the germline ends. The CDR3 sequence: CSVEVSLESSYEQYF. In DNA, the CDR3 is TGCAGCGTTGAAGTCTCACTAGAGAGCTCCTACGAGCAGTACTTC.

V gene TRBV6-1 combines with J gene TRBJ1-6; D is unclear. Between the trimmed V and J ends, which lost 7 bases and 7 bases, there was a span of 11 bases. Germline CDR1 is MNHNS and CDR2 is SASEGT. The CDR3 loop spans 13 amino acids. The CDR3 loop reads CASIGQPNSPLHF. DNA for the CDR3: TGTGCCAGCATCGGGCAGCCCAATTCACCCCTCCACTTT.